Shown below are 3 T cell receptor beta chains from a single sample sequenced in a study of blood T cell repertoires in COVID-19. Clones were read by immunoSEQ multiplex PCR, and TCRdb kept only the in-frame ones, dropping some. This table has about 180,000 clones, approximately 83% appearing once. The sample taken for sequencing was peripheral blood. The receptors originated from a man in his 60s with acute or convalescent COVID-19.

DNA of the CDR3: TGTGCCAGCAGTTACTCGATAGCGGGTGTCTACGAGCAGTACTTC. Its protein product is CASSYSIAGVYEQYF. The chain employs TRBV6-5 and TRBJ2-7; 7 bases map to TRBD2. The V segment lost 0 bases and the J segment 3 bases; nucleotides outside the gene matches: 5. CDR3 length equals 15 residues. CDR1 and CDR2 from the germline V gene are MNHEY and SVGAGI.

V gene TRBV28 combines with J gene TRBJ1-1, with D perhaps matching TRBD1 (6 bases). CDR1 and CDR2 from the germline V gene are MDHEN and SYDVKM. The CDR3 length is 14 residues. Trimming left V 6 bases short and J 4 bases short, with 15 bases between. Written as DNA, the CDR3 is TGTGCCAGCAGCCCACAGGGCTTTAGCACTGAAGCTTTCTTT. It translates to CASSPQGFSTEAFF.

As regards this clone: One end of the junction does not line up with germline, which may come from a read error. The gene calls are TRBV7-2 and TRBJ2-1; 13 bases are a match to TRBD2. The germline V gene has CDR1 SGHTA and CDR2 FQGNSA. This CDR3 spans 14 amino acids. The chain's CDR3 is CASSLVRTSGSQLF. CDR3 coding DNA: TGTGCCAGCAGCTTAGTTCGGACTAGCGGGAGTCAGCTCTTC.